This T cell receptor (beta chain) was sequenced for a study of blood T cells in healthy people across ages. It was with a sample-barcoded 5' primer and a J-beta primer mix that a second PCR of about 7 to 12 cycles was run. TCRdb called the 5' RACE reads again in MiXCR, with one record for every CDR3 protein. The sample lists 700,000 or so distinct CDR3 sequences, roughly 41% seen once, with roughly 30% in the top ten. Sequenced material: blood. The source is a man older than 75 in good health.

CDR3 coding DNA: TGTGCCAGCAGCTTTGGTGATTACAGCACAGATACGCAGTATTTT. Translating it yields CASSFGDYSTDTQYF. This chain joins TRBV5-6 and TRBJ2-3; the D is unclear. Trimming left V 2 bases short and J 0 bases short, with 10 bases between. The V gene's germline CDR1 is SGHDT and CDR2 YYEEEE. The CDR3 runs to 15 residues.